These 21 T cell receptor beta chains originate from one sample sequenced in a study of T cells in women clearing cervical HPV infection. The repertoire was sequenced with immunoSEQ multiplex PCR; TCRdb's copy has only in-frame clones and lacks some. The sample has tens of thousands of clones. Sequencing was performed on blood buffy coat. These receptor sequences come from a woman aged 18 to 69 with a cervical HPV16 infection that either progressed to CIN3+ or cleared (not recorded which).

Remarks on this clone: The read terminates 3 residues ahead of where the CDR3 ends, so the germline J gene completes it. The V and J genes are TRBV7-2 and TRBJ1-1, with 11 bases aligning to TRBD1. Germline CDR1 is SGHTA and CDR2 is FQGNSA. The CDR3 length is 14 residues. With 3 bases clipped from V and 5 bases from J, the junction kept 2 bases outside the gene matches. The chain's CDR3 is CASSFGTGGTEAFF. The DNA read from the CDR3 is TGTGCCAGCAGCTTCGGGACAGGGGGGACTGAA.

Comments on this clone: The read ends 3 residues early relative to the CDR3; the germline J gene fills the gap. The chain combines TRBV6-2 or TRBV6-3 with TRBJ2-1; D is perhaps TRBD2 (6 bases). Trimming removed 7 bases at V and 2 bases at J, with 12 bases between. Per germline, CDR1 MNHEY and CDR2 SVGEGT. The CDR3 runs to 14 residues. The CDR3: CASIAGGAYNEQFF. The sequenced part of the CDR3 DNA is TGTGCCAGCATCGCTGGAGGGGCCTACAATGAG.

Comment on this clone: The sequence runs out 3 residues before the end of the CDR3; the remainder is reconstructed from the germline J gene. V usage is TRBV10-3 and J usage is TRBJ2-3; tentative D call: TRBD2 (6 bases). The CDR3 is 14 amino acids. Trimming took off 4 bases at V and 2 bases at J, with 10 bases between the two ends. From germline, CDR1 is ENHRY and CDR2 SYGVKD. The CDR3 bases that were read are TGTGCCATCAGTGTTGGAGGGGTCACAGATACG. Translating it yields CAISVGGVTDT. The entire CDR3 reads CAISVGGVTDTQYF.

Concerning this clone itself: The read stops 3 residues short of the end of the CDR3; the missing end is completed from the germline J gene. V is TRBV5-1 and J is TRBJ2-3; 7 bases agree with TRBD2. In germline, CDR1 is SGHRS, CDR2 YFSETQ. Trimming cost V 2 bases and J 8 bases; bases outside gene matches: 8. The CDR3 sequence is 14 residues long. CDR3 bases read: TGCGCCAGCAGCTTAGCGCTAGCGGTCCCTACG. Its translation is CASSLALAVPT. The whole CDR3 sequence reads CASSLALAVPTQYF.

As for this clone: The read ends 3 residues before the CDR3 terminus; that terminus is restored from the germline J gene. The J gene is TRBJ2-7, the V gene TRBV4-2, with 7 bases aligning to TRBD2. Germline loops: CDR1 LGHNA, CDR2 YNFKEQ. With V trimmed by 5 bases and J by 0 bases, 4 bases remained unmatched. The CDR3 sequence is 14 residues long. The DNA read from the CDR3 is TGTGCCAGCAGCTCGCGGGAGAACTCCTACGAG. Its translation is CASSSRENSYE. The CDR3, in full, reads CASSSRENSYEQYF.

A note on this clone: Coverage ceases 3 residues before the CDR3 finishes, and the germline J gene fills in the end. The gene calls are TRBV19 and TRBJ1-2; tentative D call: TRBD1 (6 bases). The length of the CDR3 is 16 residues. Germline V gives CDR1 LNHDA, CDR2 SQIVND (reference sequence). This CDR3 reads CASKSGTPEDGDDYTF. The CDR3 DNA, read in part, is TGTGCCAGTAAGTCCGGGACACCAGAGGACGGAGACGAC.

The part of the CDR3 DNA that was read is TGTGCCAGCGACGGCCCCTTCACAGATACC. It codes for CASDGPFTDT. The full CDR3 is CASDGPFTDTYTF. The chain links TRBV7-9 to TRBJ1-2; no definite D call. The observed sequence ends 3 residues before the CDR3 terminus, with the missing tail filled in from the germline J gene. The germline V gene has CDR1 SEHNR and CDR2 FQNEAQ (reference sequence). The CDR3 has 13 amino acids.

Turning to this clone: The junction departs from the called germline gene at one end, perhaps through a read error. Read coverage stops 3 residues before the CDR3 terminus; the germline J gene supplies the remainder. V gene TRBV20-1 combines with J gene TRBJ2-1, with 13 nucleotides matching TRBD2. Germline V gene lookup returns CDR1 DFQATT and CDR2 SNEGSKA (reference sequence). This CDR3 comprises 15 residues. The chain's CDR3 is CSARGTSGAYNEQFF. The CDR3 bases that were read are TGCAGTGCGAGAGGGACTAGCGGGGCATACAATGAG.

On this clone: The CDR3 goes on 3 residues after the read ends, and that part is filled in from the germline J gene. This chain links TRBV19 with TRBJ2-3; 8 bases are a match to TRBD2. With 3 bases clipped from V and 6 bases from J, the junction kept 11 bases outside the gene matches. The length of the CDR3 is 16 residues. Germline-derived CDR1 and CDR2 are LNHDA and SQIVND (reference sequence). CDR3 residues: CASSILGGASRDTQYF. The DNA read from the CDR3 is TGTGCCAGTAGTATTCTCGGGGGGGCTTCGAGGGATACG.

As for this clone: Read data end 3 residues before the CDR3 end; the end is taken from the germline J gene. This sequence joins TRBV5-1 and TRBJ2-1, with TRBD1 as a possible D gene (6 bases). This CDR3 contains 15 residues. Trimming stripped 4 bases from V and 1 base from J, with 12 bases between. Germline CDR1 is SGHRS and CDR2 is YFSETQ. Partial CDR3 DNA: TGCGCCAGCAGCCTAGGGGGTACATCCTACAATGAG. This encodes CASSLGGTSYNE. The whole CDR3 region reads CASSLGGTSYNEQFF. Full variable domain (rest looked up from reference TRBV5-1 and TRBJ2-1): KAGVTQTPRYLIKTRGQQVTLSCSPISGHRSVSWYQQTPGQGLQFLFEYFSETQRNKGNFPGRFSGRQFSNSRSEMNVSTLELGDSALYLCASSLGGTSYNEQFFGPGTRLTVL.

With regard to this clone: The sequenced fragment ends 3 residues before the CDR3 boundary, so the rest is inferred from the germline J gene. The chain employs TRBV5-1 and TRBJ1-4, with 8 bases aligning to TRBD1. This CDR3 comprises 16 residues. Germline CDR1 is SGHRS and CDR2 is YFSETQ. The J segment lost 4 bases and the V segment lost 4 bases, leaving 9 bases of the junction unmatched. Here the CDR3 reads CASSNGQGGLNEKLFF. The DNA read from the CDR3 is TGCGCCAGCAGCAACGGACAGGGAGGCCTTAATGAAAAA.

A remark on this clone: The read finishes 3 residues shy of the CDR3 end, and the germline J gene is used to complete it. V and J are TRBV5-1 and TRBJ1-4, with D unclear. V lost 5 bases, J lost 6 bases, and 11 bases lay in between. Looked up from germline, CDR1 is SGHRS and CDR2 is YFSETQ. The CDR3 totals 13 residues. CDR3 DNA (partial): TGCGCCAGCAGGACATACAGAGATGAAAAA. As protein: CASRTYRDEK. The CDR3 reads in full as CASRTYRDEKLFF.

About this clone itself: The read stops 3 residues short of the end of the CDR3; the missing end is completed from the germline J gene. The chain recombines TRBV6-2 or TRBV6-3 with TRBJ2-4; D tentatively fits TRBD1 or TRBD2 (5 bases each). This CDR3 region has 14 residues. The germline CDR1 and CDR2 sequences are MNHEY and SVGEGT. CDR3 sequence: CASSPQGANYGQYF. CDR3 DNA (partial): TGTGCCAGCAGTCCCCAGGGAGCTAACTATGGT.

As for this clone: The sequenced fragment ends 3 residues before the CDR3 boundary, so the rest is inferred from the germline J gene. The sample carries other DNA sequences with the same CDR3. The chain joins TRBV6-2 or TRBV6-3 to TRBJ1-1; 8 positions agree with TRBD1. Germline values: CDR1 MNHEY, CDR2 SVGEGT. With V trimmed by 6 bases and J by 2 bases, 5 bases remained unmatched. This CDR3 is built from 14 residues. CDR3 DNA (partial): TGTGCCAGCAGCCGACAGGGGAAAAACACTGAA. This codes for CASSRQGKNTE. The whole CDR3 sequence is CASSRQGKNTEAFF.

In the case of this clone: The read terminates 3 residues ahead of where the CDR3 ends, so the germline J gene completes it. The chain joins TRBV7-3 to TRBJ2-2; weak D call: TRBD2 (5 bases). The CDR3 totals 14 residues. V was trimmed by 5 bases and J by 5 bases, leaving 12 bases between them. Germline CDR1 and CDR2: SGHTA and FQGTGA. CDR3 DNA, as far as it was read: TGTGCCAGCAGCACGGGGTTGGGGACCGGGGAG. Translating gives CASSTGLGTGE. The CDR3 as a whole reads CASSTGLGTGELFF.

Concerning this clone: With the read ending 3 residues before the CDR3 end, the germline J gene is used to fill in that end. V is TRBV20-1 and J is TRBJ1-4, with TRBD1 as a possible D gene (5 bases). CDR3 length: 15 amino acids. CDR1 and CDR2 from the germline V gene are DFQATT and SNEGSKA (reference sequence). The chain's CDR3 is CSARDSTAGPSPLFF. Partial CDR3 DNA: TGCAGTGCTAGAGACTCTACCGCAGGGCCGTCACCA.

Concerning this clone: The CDR3 end falls 3 residues outside the read, so it is completed with the germline J gene. The rearrangement uses TRBV7-3 and TRBJ2-1, with TRBD1 matching 8 bases. The germline V gene encodes CDR1 SGHTA and CDR2 FQGTGA. The CDR3 has 14 residues. Germline trimming cut 3 bases from V and 6 bases from J; bases unmatched to any gene: 4. The CDR3: CASSFGQGINEQFF. The covered CDR3 bases are TGTGCCAGCAGCTTCGGACAGGGAATCAATGAG.

On this clone: The DNA ends 3 residues before the CDR3 does, and the rest of the CDR3 is filled in from the germline J gene. V gene TRBV2 combines with J gene TRBJ1-2; 9 nucleotides align to TRBD1. CDR1 and CDR2 from the germline V gene are SNHLY and FYNNEI. The CDR3 is 13 residues long. Partial CDR3 DNA: TGTGCCAGCAGTGATTGGGGACAGGGCGGC. Translated, it gives CASSDWGQGG. The CDR3, in full, reads CASSDWGQGGYTF. Filled out from reference TRBV2 and TRBJ1-2, the complete variable domain reads EPEVTQTPSHQVTQMGQEVILRCVPISNHLYFYWYRQILGQKVEFLVSFYNNEISEKSEIFDDQFSVERPDGSNFTLKIRSTKLEDSAMYFCASSDWGQGGYTFGSGTRLTVV.

Notes on this clone: The read ends 3 residues shy of where the CDR3 ends; the end is completed using the germline J gene. V gene TRBV7-9 combines with J gene TRBJ2-7, with 10 bases aligning to TRBD1. Trimming at V came to 4 bases and at J to 4 bases, leaving 4 bases not matched to a gene. CDR1 is SEHNR, CDR2 FQNEAQ, per germline (reference sequence). This CDR3 has 14 residues. CDR3 DNA (partial): TGTGCCAGCAGCTCGGGACAGGGGTTTTACGAG. Protein product: CASSSGQGFYE. The complete CDR3 protein is CASSSGQGFYEQYF.

A word on this clone: The read terminates 3 residues before the CDR3 end, so the remaining end is supplied by the germline J gene. The chain is built from TRBV2 and TRBJ2-6, with TRBD1 as a possible D gene (6 bases). The CDR3 contains 17 residues. The germline gives CDR1 SNHLY, CDR2 FYNNEI. V shed 3 bases and J shed 0 bases, with 12 bases lying between them. CDR3 amino acids: CASSERGLFSGANVLTF. The sequenced CDR3 bases are TGTGCCAGCAGTGAGAGGGGGTTATTCTCTGGGGCCAACGTC. Together with reference TRBV2 and TRBJ2-6, the CDR3 gives the full variable domain: EPEVTQTPSHQVTQMGQEVILRCVPISNHLYFYWYRQILGQKVEFLVSFYNNEISEKSEIFDDQFSVERPDGSNFTLKIRSTKLEDSAMYFCASSERGLFSGANVLTFGAGSRLTVL.

The CDR3 spells CASSSFPGLAGTSTDTQYF. CDR3 DNA, as far as it was read: TGCGCCAGCAGCTCTTTTCCAGGGCTAGCGGGGACTAGCACAGATACC. V usage is TRBV5-1 and J usage is TRBJ2-5; 9 bases line up with TRBD2. The read comes to an end 3 residues before the CDR3 does, leaving the germline J gene to fill in the end. This CDR3 is 19 amino acids long. Germline values: CDR1 SGHRS, CDR2 YFSETQ. The entire variable domain, with the rest obtained from reference TRBV5-1 and TRBJ2-5, is as follows: KAGVTQTPRYLIKTRGQQVTLSCSPISGHRSVSWYQQTPGQGLQFLFEYFSETQRNKGNFPGRFSGRQFSNSRSEMNVSTLELGDSALYLCASSSFPGLAGTSTDTQYFGPGTRLLVL.